This T cell receptor (beta chain) was captured in a study of T cells in Graves' hyperthyroidism and ophthalmopathy. Findings and limits, study-wide: In simple terms, a model built on 13 V-J features told ophthalmopathy apart from stable hyperthyroidism. Ophthalmopathy, which appeared later, was predicted by the model a median approximately 6.7 months before onset.

Concerning this clonotype itself: Its antigen is unknown.

From RNA transcripts, TCR beta CDR3 regions were amplified. The HTBI primer set was used in a first-round RT-PCR of the TCR CDR3. TCRdb fed the multiplex PCR reads into MiXCR, producing one record per CDR3 protein. The sample gives 450,000 to 500,000 distinct CDR3 sequences, about 22% of which show up once; approximately 49% is in the top ten. The V gene lost 5 bases and the J gene lost 2 bases, with 9 bases spanning the gap. From germline, CDR1 is LGHDT and CDR2 YNNKEL (reference sequence). CDR3 length: 13 amino acids. The TCR comes from a woman aged 70-85 years with Graves' ophthalmopathy. The sample taken for sequencing was blood. The rearrangement links TRBV3-1 to TRBJ1-1; D is ambiguous. CDR3 region: CASSGRPNTEAFF. CDR3 coding DNA: TGTGCCAGCAGCGGGCGACCAAACACTGAAGCTTTCTTT.